Listed below are T cell receptor beta chains from one sample, sequenced in a study of CD8+ T cells in alopecia areata. Measured with immunoSEQ multiplex PCR; TCRdb has only the in-frame clones, and not every one. The repertoire consists of approximately 210,000 clones, with 45% to 75% occurring once and the leading ten covering 3.3%. The sample was CD4+ T cells sorted from blood, taken at week 4, from a patient treated with tofacitinib. All receptors come from a human donor with alopecia areata. CDR3s include the opening cysteine and the closing phenylalanine or tryptophan. Each record gives: J gene, V gene, D gene, clone size, CDR3 DNA, CDR3 protein. The D gene is left open where the match is weak. A row's size may be missing; if present it is once, few, many or a size class.

TRBJ1-5 TRBV7-8 - - TGTGCCAGCAGTCCCACTATGAACTTCGGCAATCAGCCCCAGCATTTT CASSPTMNFGNQPQHF
TRBJ1-4 TRBV29-1 - - TGCAGCGTGCTTGGGGGAGGGGATGAAAAACTGTTTTTT CSVLGGGDEKLFF
TRBJ1-5 TRBV7-9 - few TGTGCCAGCAGCTTATCGGGCGGGCCCGGGACTCAGCCCCAGCATTTT CASSLSGGPGTQPQHF
TRBJ1-4 TRBV30 - once TGTGCCTGGAGTGTGGGGGGCGCGGAAAAACTGTTTTTT CAWSVGGAEKLFF
TRBJ2-1 TRBV29-1 - - TGCAGCGTTGATGATCAGAACAATGAGCAGTTCTTC CSVDDQNNEQFF
TRBJ1-4 TRBV23-1 - - TGCGCCAGCAGTCAATGGGGCAGAAGCGGCCCAACTAATGAAAAACTGTTTTTT CASSQWGRSGPTNEKLFF
TRBJ2-6 TRBV29-1 TRBD2 - TGCAGCGTTGAAGGCCGGGGGGAGTCTGGGGCCAACGTCCTGACTTTC CSVEGRGESGANVLTF
TRBJ1-5 TRBV30 - - TGTGCCTGGAGCCATCAGGGCCCGAATCAGCCCCAGCATTTT CAWSHQGPNQPQHF
TRBJ2-3 TRBV7-2 - - TGTGCCAGCAGCTTACGGGGTATCACAGATACGCAGTATTTT CASSLRGITDTQYF
TRBJ2-7 TRBV10-3 TRBD2 few TGTGCCATCGCGGGAGAGTCCTACGAGCAGTACTTC CAIAGESYEQYF
TRBJ2-5 TRBV5-1 TRBD2 - TGCGCCAGCAGCTTGAGTTTATTGGGGCGACTAGCGGGGGGCCAAGAGACCCAGTACTTC CASSLSLLGRLAGGQETQYF
TRBJ2-4 TRBV10-3 TRBD1 few TGTGCCATCAGTGAAGGGGGCCCAGGGAACATTCAGTACTTC CAISEGGPGNIQYF
TRBJ1-2 TRBV28 - - TGTGCCAGCAGTTCCGGTATGCAGGGCTACACCTTC CASSSGMQGYTF
TRBJ2-5 TRBV7-2 - - TGTGCCAGCAGCTTGTCCGGACAGCAAGAGACCCAGTACTTC CASSLSGQQETQYF
TRBJ2-4 TRBV9 - - TGTGCCAACTCCCAAGGGGGGGTCAAAAACATTCAGTACTTC CANSQGGVKNIQYF
TRBJ2-3 TRBV7-2 TRBD2 - TGTGCCAGCAGCCTTGCGGGAGCTAGCACAGATACGCAGTATTTT CASSLAGASTDTQYF
TRBJ1-6 TRBV4-1 - - TGCGCCAGCAGCCAAGTTGCCCGGGAGACAGGAGGATCACCCCTCCACTTT CASSQVARETGGSPLHF
TRBJ1-1 TRBV29-1 TRBD1 once TGCAGCGGTACGACAGGGGTTGACACTGAAGCTTTCTTT CSGTTGVDTEAFF
TRBJ2-5 TRBV30 TRBD1 once TGTGCCTGGAGAGGGGGCCCGGTGATGGCCCAGTACTTC CAWRGGPVMAQYF
TRBJ2-2 TRBV4-3 - - TGCGCCAGCAGCCAAGTTGGCTCAATGGATACCGGGGAGCTGTTTTTT CASSQVGSMDTGELFF
TRBJ2-5 TRBV28 - - TGTGCCAGCAGTATTCCGGGACGCCCGGGACAAGAGACCCAGTACTTC CASSIPGRPGQETQYF
TRBJ2-7 TRBV28 TRBD2 - TGTGCCAGCAGTTTACCGGGGGGGTACGAGCAGTACTTC CASSLPGGYEQYF
TRBJ1-2 TRBV7-9 TRBD1 - TGTGCCAGCAGCAAAGGGGCCCGGGACAGGGGTGACTATGGCTACACCTTC CASSKGARDRGDYGYTF
TRBJ2-5 TRBV5-1 - - TGCGCCAGCAGCTTATTTCGCAGGCCCCAAGAGACCCAGTACTTC CASSLFRRPQETQYF
TRBJ2-7 TRBV19 - - TGTGCCAGTAGTATAGACAGGGAATACGAGCAGTACTTC CASSIDREYEQYF